What follows are 18 T cell receptor beta chains derived from one specimen sequenced in a study of T cell repertoires in cytomegalovirus infection. MiXCR was run by TCRdb on the reads, yielding one entry per CDR3 protein. The data hold around 450,000 distinct CDR3 sequences, with approximately 31% observed a single time. The specimen was PBMCs. The receptors shown here come from a human donor in good health (CMV status not recorded). Some clones in this sample may be carry-over from other donors' samples.

This rearrangement joins TRBV5-4 to TRBJ2-1, with TRBD2 matching 8 bases. The ends lost 3 bases at V and 7 bases at J; junction bases unmatched: 3. The CDR3 has 13 amino acids. Germline loops: CDR1 SGHNT, CDR2 YYREEE (reference sequence). CDR3: CASSSGRGNEQFF. In nucleotides, the CDR3 is TGTGCCAGCAGCTCCGGGAGGGGGAATGAGCAGTTCTTC.

This clonotype appeared a few times. The V call is TRBV7-9, the J call TRBJ1-2, with TRBD1 identical over 8 bases. This CDR3 contains 13 residues. Trimming removed 4 bases from V and 6 bases from J; junction bases left unmatched: 4. Germline V gives CDR1 SEHNR, CDR2 FQNEAQ (reference sequence). CDR3 coding DNA: TGTGCCAGCAGCTCGACAGGGGAGAATGGCTACACCTTC. It yields the protein CASSSTGENGYTF.

This clonotype was observed a handful of times. The chain has TRBV6-6 and TRBJ1-1; 8 bases are shared with TRBD1. Per the germline V gene, CDR1 is MNHNY and CDR2 is SVGAGI (reference sequence). The CDR3 spans 16 residues. Trimming cost V 0 bases and J 7 bases; bases outside gene matches: 10. CDR3 DNA: TGTGCCAGCAGTTACTCGATCGGCAGGGGGCAGGATGAAGCTTTCTTT. Protein: CASSYSIGRGQDEAFF.

The chain joins TRBV6-4 to TRBJ2-3; D gene ambiguous. This CDR3 contains 19 residues. Germline V lookup: CDR1 MRHNA, CDR2 SNTAGT. Trimming took 3 bases from V and 6 from J, leaving 28 bases between them. The CDR3 reads CASSEGNGLPSSRLDTQYF. CDR3 in DNA: TGTGCCAGCAGTGAAGGTAACGGGCTGCCATCGAGTAGGTTGGATACGCAGTATTTT.

The CDR3 sequence is CASSFPLGGHYGYTF. The CDR3 DNA follows: TGTGCCAGCAGTTTCCCCCTCGGAGGTCACTATGGCTACACCTTC. V is TRBV12-3 or TRBV12-4 and J is TRBJ1-2; D unclear. Between the trimmed V and J ends, which lost 3 bases and 3 bases, there was a span of 14 bases. The CDR3 loop spans 15 amino acids.

This clonotype was observed a handful of times. The chain carries TRBV12-3 or TRBV12-4 and TRBJ1-3; tentative D call: TRBD1 (5 bases). This CDR3 is built from 14 residues. V lost 5 bases and J 4 bases, leaving 12 bases between the germline ends. Here the CDR3 reads CASSVGGSGNTIYF. The CDR3 DNA is TGTGCCAGCAGTGTTGGGGGTTCCGGAAACACCATATATTTT.

The chain carries TRBV15 and TRBJ1-1, with a possible D match to TRBD1 (6 bases). The CDR3 loop spans 14 amino acids. Trimming shortened V by 8 bases and J by 3 bases, and 16 bases separated the two germline ends. From germline, CDR1 is LNHNV and CDR2 YYDKDF (reference sequence). The CDR3 sequence: CATLGGGADTEAFF. In DNA form, the CDR3 reads TGTGCCACCCTGGGCGGGGGCGCGGACACTGAAGCTTTCTTT.

This chain connects TRBV28 to TRBJ2-1, with 7 nucleotides matching TRBD2. The ends lost 7 bases at V and 3 bases at J; junction bases unmatched: 9. The CDR3 sequence is 15 residues long. CDR1 and CDR2 from the germline V gene are MDHEN and SYDVKM. Here the CDR3 DNA reads TGTGCCAGCATCGGAACGGAGCGGGGCTACAATGAGCAGTTCTTC. The encoded protein is CASIGTERGYNEQFF.

To note about this clonotype: At one of its ends the junction is not consistent with the germline gene, which may arise from a read error. V gene TRBV20-1 combines with J gene TRBJ2-7; TRBD1 agrees at 9 bases. This CDR3 has 15 amino acids. Germline V gene data show CDR1 as DFQATT and CDR2 as SNEGSKA (reference sequence). The CDR3 protein is CNARQLGQGLDEQYF. The CDR3 region has the DNA TGCAATGCTAGACAACTCGGACAGGGGTTAGACGAGCAGTACTTC.

CDR3 coding DNA: TGCAGTGCCAGACAGGGGGCGCGTAACCATCAGCCCCAGCATTTT. This sequence encodes CSARQGARNHQPQHF. The chain carries TRBV20-1 and TRBJ1-5, with 10 bases identical to TRBD1. Trimming took 6 bases from V and 5 from J; bases not matched to a gene: 10. CDR3 length equals 15 residues. Germline CDR1 DFQATT, CDR2 SNEGSKA (reference sequence).

On this clonotype: The junction does not match germline at one end; this may be a read error. The chain recombines TRBV12-3 or TRBV12-4 with TRBJ2-2; TRBD1 aligns across 8 bases. This CDR3 region has 15 residues. The CDR3 nucleotides read TGTGCCAGCAGTTCGGCAGGGGGCTACACCGAGGAGCTGTTTTTT. Residues: CASSSAGGYTEELFF.

This clonotype was picked up many times. J is TRBJ2-7 and V is TRBV6-2 or TRBV6-3; D possibly uses TRBD1 or TRBD2 (6 bases each). Trimming cost V 6 bases and J 3 bases, with 27 bases left between them. Germline CDR1 MNHEY, CDR2 SVGEGT. The CDR3 consists of 18 residues. The CDR3 DNA sequence: TGTGCCAGCAGCCTAAAAACGCACAGGGTCGGGGGTCACTACGAGCAGTACTTC. It translates to CASSLKTHRVGGHYEQYF.

V is TRBV13 and J is TRBJ2-2; the match to TRBD2 covers 8 bases. CDR3 length: 16 residues. J lost 7 bases, V lost 5 bases, and 12 bases had no gene match. Per the germline V gene, CDR1 is PRHDT and CDR2 is FYEKMQ (reference sequence). The chain's CDR3 is CASSTSTSVLGGELFF. CDR3 in DNA: TGTGCCAGCAGCACCTCGACTAGCGTCCTTGGCGGGGAGCTGTTTTTT.

The gene calls are TRBV24-1 and TRBJ2-7; 12 bases align to TRBD1. The CDR3 runs to 14 residues. The germline V gene encodes CDR1 KGHDR and CDR2 SFDVKD. V gave up 2 bases and J gave up 6 bases; unmatched junction bases: 1. This CDR3 reads CATSDWDRGLEQYF. The CDR3 DNA follows: TGTGCCACCAGTGATTGGGACAGGGGGCTCGAGCAGTACTTC.

About this clonotype itself: This is likely a read error, given that the CDR3 carries no conserved phenylalanine or tryptophan at its end. The genes are TRBV11-2 and TRBJ2-7; 7 bases fit TRBD1. From germline, CDR1 is SGHAT and CDR2 FQNNGV. This CDR3 has 14 residues. V was clipped by 5 bases and J by 2 bases; unmatched bases: 6. CDR3 amino acids: CASSIPGQPYEQYL. The DNA of the CDR3 is TGTGCCAGCAGCATACCGGGACAGCCCTACGAGCAGTACTTA.

V usage is TRBV24-1 and J usage is TRBJ2-5, with 9 nucleotides matching TRBD1. The length of the CDR3 is 16 residues. CDR1 and CDR2 from the germline V gene are KGHDR and SFDVKD. V was clipped by 0 bases and J by 5 bases; unmatched bases: 6. CDR3: CATSDLNRGRGETQYF. The CDR3 DNA follows: TGTGCCACCAGTGATTTGAACAGGGGGCGGGGGGAGACCCAGTACTTC.

This clonotype was recorded only once. The germline gene is not matched at one end of the junction; a read error may be the cause. This chain links TRBV12-3 or TRBV12-4 with TRBJ1-5; 8 bases fit TRBD1. The CDR3 is made up of 15 amino acids. The CDR3 DNA follows: TGTGCCAGCAGTCGACAGGGGATTAGCAATCAGCGCCAGCATTTT. Its protein is CASSRQGISNQRQHF.

This clonotype was detected ten times or more. The chain has TRBV7-6 and TRBJ2-5; 7 bases agree with TRBD2. The CDR3 runs to 17 residues. The germline CDR1 and CDR2 sequences are SGHVS and FNYEAQ. J was trimmed by 1 base and V by 2 bases; bases with no gene match: 10. The CDR3 sequence: CASSLRGRGRLQETQYF. The DNA of the CDR3 is TGTGCCAGCAGCTTACGGGGGAGGGGTCGCCTCCAAGAGACCCAGTACTTC. The full variable domain, with the rest looked up from reference TRBV7-6 and TRBJ2-5, is GAGVSQSPRYKVTKRGQDVALRCDPISGHVSLYWYRQALGQGPEFLTYFNYEAQQDKSGLPNDRFSAERPEGSISTLTIQRTEQRDSAMYRCASSLRGRGRLQETQYFGPGTRLLVL.